The 20 T cell receptor beta chains below come from one sample, sequenced in a study of shared clonotypes between healthy human individuals. CD45RO-negative cells were positively selected for CCR7, leaving out terminally differentiated effector memory CD45RA+ cells. Method: immunoSEQ multiplex PCR; TCRdb's copy keeps in-frame clones and lacks some. This sample carries a few million clones, roughly 93% of them seen once, and the ten largest clones take 1.5% to 2%. The sample was naive CD8+ T cells from PBMCs. Receptor source: a young man in good health. Some clones in this sample may be carry-over from other donors' samples.

V is TRBV6-5 and J is TRBJ2-3; D uncertain. Per the germline V gene, CDR1 is MNHEY and CDR2 is SVGAGI. The CDR3 is 16 residues long. The V and J ends lost 2 bases and 5 bases respectively, with 17 bases between them. DNA for the CDR3: TGTGCCAGCAGTTACATGGGGAAGGGAATTGGAGATACGCAGTATTTT. Encoded protein: CASSYMGKGIGDTQYF.

The chain carries TRBV28 and TRBJ1-2; D unclear. Germline CDR1 reads MDHEN; CDR2 reads SYDVKM. V was clipped by 4 bases and J by 4 bases, with 19 bases between them. The length of the CDR3 is 16 residues. CDR3 coding DNA: TGTGCCAGCAGTTCCTCCCGGGAGGCCTCGGGCTATGGCTACACCTTC. Its translation: CASSSSREASGYGYTF.

The V gene is TRBV7-8, the J gene TRBJ2-1, with TRBD2 identical over 12 bases. The junction had 5 bases not matched to a gene; V was cut back by 7 bases and J by 1 base. The germline CDR1 and CDR2 sequences are SGHVS and FQNEAQ. This CDR3 region has 16 residues. CDR3 amino acids: CASTTGLAGSYNEQFF. The CDR3 bases are TGTGCCAGCACCACGGGACTAGCGGGTTCCTACAATGAGCAGTTCTTC.

This clone appeared a single time. V gene TRBV11-2 combines with J gene TRBJ2-3; D might be TRBD2 (5 bases). The CDR3 covers 15 residues. The ends were cut back, 1 base at V and 2 bases at J, with 10 bases in the middle. From germline, CDR1 is SGHAT and CDR2 FQNNGV. The CDR3 nucleotides read TGTGCCAGCAGCTTAGTGAGGGTGTACACAGATACGCAGTATTTT. Its protein product is CASSLVRVYTDTQYF.

This clone was detected once. This sequence joins TRBV7-9 and TRBJ1-3, with D possibly matching TRBD1 (6 bases). V was clipped by 4 bases and J by 1 base, with 17 bases between them. Germline CDR1 and CDR2: SEHNR and FQNEAQ (reference sequence). CDR3 length equals 17 residues. CDR3 DNA: TGTGCCAGCAGCTCCTACGGACAGCGGGCTTCTGGAAACACCATATATTTT. Translating it yields CASSSYGQRASGNTIYF.

As DNA, the CDR3 is TGTGCCAGCAGCACCCGGGGGAACGAGATGAATTCACCCCTCCACTTT. Translation gives CASSTRGNEMNSPLHF. The chain couples TRBV5-4 to TRBJ1-6; possibly TRBD1 for D (5 bases). CDR3 size: 16 residues. Germline CDR1 is SGHNT and CDR2 is YYREEE (reference sequence). The V and J ends lost 4 bases and 7 bases respectively, with 18 bases between them.

V is TRBV25-1 and J is TRBJ2-7, with 13 bases fitting TRBD2. Germline CDR1 reads MGHDK; CDR2 reads SYGVNS. This CDR3 has 15 residues. V lost 6 bases and J lost 2; bases outside the gene matches: 4. In DNA, the CDR3 is TGTGCCAGCAGCTCCGGGACTAGCGGGACCTACGAGCAGTACTTC. It yields the protein CASSSGTSGTYEQYF.

The J gene is TRBJ2-3, the V gene TRBV27; 13 nucleotides match TRBD2. The germline gives CDR1 MNHEY, CDR2 SMNVEV (reference sequence). V was pared by 6 bases and J by 4 bases, with 7 bases of the junction left unmatched. This CDR3 region has 16 residues. CDR3 loop: CASSQPGLAGPDTQYF. The CDR3 DNA reads TGTGCCAGCAGCCAACCGGGACTAGCGGGACCAGATACGCAGTATTTT.

This clone was observed a single time. The V call is TRBV7-9, the J call TRBJ2-5; 8 nucleotides line up with TRBD1. Germline lookup yields CDR1 SEHNR and CDR2 FQNEAQ (reference sequence). V lost 1 base, J lost 5 bases, and 6 bases stayed unmatched. CDR3 size: 15 residues. The CDR3 region is CASSLVTGALETQYF. The CDR3 bases are TGTGCCAGCAGCTTAGTGACAGGGGCTTTGGAGACCCAGTACTTC.

V gene TRBV9 combines with J gene TRBJ1-2; a possible D gene is TRBD1 (5 bases). This CDR3 comprises 11 residues. Trimming took off 10 bases at V and 8 bases at J, with 15 bases between the two ends. Germline assignment: CDR1 SGDLS and CDR2 YYNGEE. CDR3 loop: CASGGVHGYTF. CDR3 DNA: TGTGCCTCCGGGGGGGTACACGGCTACACCTTC. The full variable domain, its missing parts supplied by reference TRBV9 and TRBJ1-2, is DSGVTQTPKHLITATGQRVTLRCSPRSGDLSVYWYQQSLDQGLQFLIQYYNGEERAKGNILERFSAQQFPDLHSELNLSSLELGDSALYFCASGGVHGYTFGSGTRLTVV.

This sequence joins TRBV27 and TRBJ2-1; 11 bases are a match to TRBD2. Looked up from germline, CDR1 is MNHEY and CDR2 is SMNVEV (reference sequence). V trimming: 7 bases; J trimming: 7 bases; junction bases outside the gene matches: 9. This CDR3 has 15 residues. CDR3 loop: CASTPTSGMRNEQFF. CDR3 sequence (DNA): TGTGCCAGCACCCCGACTAGCGGGATGCGGAATGAGCAGTTCTTC.

A few counts support this clone. The same CDR3 can be traced to other DNA sequences in this sample. J is TRBJ1-5 and V is TRBV27; D is uncertain. V dropped 5 bases and J dropped 7 bases, with 9 bases sitting between them. The CDR3 covers 12 residues. Germline V gene data show CDR1 as MNHEY and CDR2 as SMNVEV (reference sequence). The CDR3 DNA reads TGTGCCAGCAGTCTCCTAGGGCAGCCCCAGCATTTT. Translation: CASSLLGQPQHF.

This chain joins TRBV2 and TRBJ2-1, with 10 bases matching TRBD2. CDR3 length equals 16 residues. The ends lost 6 bases at V and 5 bases at J; junction bases unmatched: 10. CDR1 and CDR2 (germline): SNHLY, FYNNEI. DNA of the CDR3: TGTGCCAGCAGAAGGGCTAGCGGGAGAGTCGACAATGAGCAGTTCTTC. Translation gives CASRRASGRVDNEQFF. The entire variable domain, with the rest obtained from reference TRBV2 and TRBJ2-1, is as follows: EPEVTQTPSHQVTQMGQEVILRCVPISNHLYFYWYRQILGQKVEFLVSFYNNEISEKSEIFDDQFSVERPDGSNFTLKIRSTKLEDSAMYFCASRRASGRVDNEQFFGPGTRLTVL.

The V call is TRBV27, the J call TRBJ1-2; no reliable D call. The V and J ends lost 4 bases and 5 bases respectively, with 14 bases between them. CDR1 and CDR2 from the germline V gene are MNHEY and SMNVEV (reference sequence). This CDR3 contains 14 residues. The CDR3 sequence is CASSSTPVWYGYTF. CDR3 in DNA: TGTGCCAGCAGTTCAACCCCCGTTTGGTATGGCTACACCTTC.

The chain joins TRBV7-8 to TRBJ2-7, with TRBD2 identical over 10 bases. CDR3 length equals 21 residues. The germline V gene has CDR1 SGHVS and CDR2 FQNEAQ. J was trimmed by 1 base and V by 1 base; bases with no gene match: 19. CDR3 residues: CASSLGGQRASGSFTSYEQYF. DNA for the CDR3: TGTGCCAGCAGCTTAGGGGGCCAGCGGGCTAGCGGGAGTTTCACATCCTACGAGCAGTACTTC.

The rearrangement links TRBV7-8 to TRBJ2-7; D not certain. From germline, CDR1 is SGHVS and CDR2 FQNEAQ. V was trimmed by 5 bases and J by 3 bases, leaving 11 bases between them. The CDR3 sequence is 13 residues long. The CDR3 loop is CASSQTEIYEQYF. The CDR3 DNA sequence: TGTGCCAGCAGCCAAACCGAGATCTACGAGCAGTACTTC. The full variable domain, in which reference TRBV7-8 and TRBJ2-7 provide the parts outside the CDR3, is GAGVSQSPRYKVAKRGQDVALRCDPISGHVSLFWYQQALGQGPEFLTYFQNEAQLDKSGLPSDRFFAERPEGSVSTLKIQRTQQEDSAVYLCASSQTEIYEQYFGPGTRLTVT.

The rearrangement links TRBV10-3 to TRBJ2-1, with D possibly TRBD2 on 5 matching bases. The CDR3 loop spans 13 amino acids. The germline V gene encodes CDR1 ENHRY and CDR2 SYGVKD. Trimming removed 2 bases from V and 9 bases from J, with 11 bases in between. CDR3 nucleotides: TGTGCCATCAGTGAGGCGCCGGGATCTGAGCAGTTCTTC. As protein: CAISEAPGSEQFF.

This clone was detected once. This rearrangement joins TRBV29-1 to TRBJ1-2; perhaps TRBD1 as D (5 bases). The CDR3 is 11 residues long. Trimming took off 3 bases at V and 6 bases at J, with 8 bases between the two ends. CDR1 SQVTM and CDR2 ANQGSEA come from the germline V gene. The DNA for the CDR3 is TGCAGCGTTGAGGGACCTAATGGCTACACCTTC. It yields the protein CSVEGPNGYTF. Drawing the rest from reference TRBV29-1 and TRBJ1-2, the complete variable domain is SAVISQKPSRDICQRGTSLTIQCQVDSQVTMMFWYRQQPGQSLTLIATANQGSEATYESGFVIDKFPISRPNLTFSTLTVSNMSPEDSSIYLCSVEGPNGYTFGSGTRLTVV.

This clone was recorded only once. This chain joins TRBV7-9 and TRBJ1-2; perhaps TRBD1 as D (5 bases). The V end lost 5 bases, the J end lost 3 bases, and 13 bases lay between the germline ends. Germline CDR1 is SEHNR and CDR2 is FQNEAQ (reference sequence). The length of the CDR3 is 14 residues. The chain's CDR3 is CASSPWGEDYGYTF. The CDR3 DNA sequence: TGTGCCAGCAGCCCCTGGGGGGAAGACTATGGCTACACCTTC.

V usage is TRBV5-1 and J usage is TRBJ1-1; the D is unclear. Trimming left V 4 bases short and J 11 bases short, with 18 bases between. Per the germline V gene, CDR1 is SGHRS and CDR2 is YFSETQ. The length of the CDR3 is 13 residues. In nucleotides, the CDR3 is TGCGCCAGCAGCGGAATCGGGCCACTGGGGGCTTTCTTT. Its protein is CASSGIGPLGAFF. Together with reference TRBV5-1 and TRBJ1-1, the CDR3 gives the full variable domain: KAGVTQTPRYLIKTRGQQVTLSCSPISGHRSVSWYQQTPGQGLQFLFEYFSETQRNKGNFPGRFSGRQFSNSRSEMNVSTLELGDSALYLCASSGIGPLGAFFGQGTRLTVV.